This TCR beta chain was documented in a study of resident and recirculating memory T cells in vitiligo. Assay used: immunoSEQ multiplex PCR; TCRdb lists only in-frame clones, some missing. This sample carries about 42,000 clones, 85% to 95% of them seen once, and the ten largest clones take 4.5%. The germline CDR1 and CDR2 sequences are SGHRS and YFSETQ. The J segment lost 7 bases and the V segment lost 3 bases, leaving 7 bases of the junction unmatched. This CDR3 is built from 15 residues. The chain couples TRBV5-1 to TRBJ2-3; 11 bases agree with TRBD2. The receptor comes from a male donor with vitiligo. Specimen: blood. CDR3 sequence reads: CASSYSGGVGNTQYF. CDR3 DNA sequence: TGCGCCAGCAGCTATAGCGGGGGGGTCGGGAATACGCAGTATTTT. The whole variable domain, filled in from reference TRBV5-1 and TRBJ2-3, reads KAGVTQTPRYLIKTRGQQVTLSCSPISGHRSVSWYQQTPGQGLQFLFEYFSETQRNKGNFPGRFSGRQFSNSRSEMNVSTLELGDSALYLCASSYSGGVGNTQYFGPGTRLTVL.